In its sample, the clone carrying this T cell receptor (beta chain) was seen once. This record belongs to a study of blood T cell repertoires in COVID-19. Measured with immunoSEQ multiplex PCR; TCRdb has only the in-frame clones, and not every one. The sample comprises 65,000 or so clones, 87% of which are singletons, and roughly 9.1% rests with the top ten. This CDR3 has 16 residues. Germline V gene sequence: CDR1 SGHNT, CDR2 YYREEE (reference sequence). With 4 bases clipped from V and 3 bases from J, the junction kept 8 bases outside the gene matches. The specimen was peripheral blood. This rearrangement joins TRBV5-4 to TRBJ2-5, with TRBD2 matching over 11 bases. The TCR sequence derives from a human donor with acute or convalescent COVID-19. The donor label of this sample is uncertain. In DNA, the CDR3 is TGTGCCAGCAGCCAGACTAGCGGGGACCGGAAAGAGACCCAGTACTTC. This gives the protein CASSQTSGDRKETQYF.